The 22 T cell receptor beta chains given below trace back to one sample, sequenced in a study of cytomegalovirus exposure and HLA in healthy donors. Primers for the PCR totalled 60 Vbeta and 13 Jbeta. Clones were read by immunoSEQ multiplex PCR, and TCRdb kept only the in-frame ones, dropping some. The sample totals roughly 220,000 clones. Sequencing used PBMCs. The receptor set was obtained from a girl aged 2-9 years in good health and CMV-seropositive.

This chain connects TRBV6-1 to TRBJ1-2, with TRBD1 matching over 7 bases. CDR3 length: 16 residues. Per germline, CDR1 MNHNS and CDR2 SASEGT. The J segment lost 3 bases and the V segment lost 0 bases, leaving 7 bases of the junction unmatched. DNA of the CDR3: TGTGCCAGCAGTGAAGCGGGGACAGCTTCATACTATGGCTACACCTTC. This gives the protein CASSEAGTASYYGYTF.

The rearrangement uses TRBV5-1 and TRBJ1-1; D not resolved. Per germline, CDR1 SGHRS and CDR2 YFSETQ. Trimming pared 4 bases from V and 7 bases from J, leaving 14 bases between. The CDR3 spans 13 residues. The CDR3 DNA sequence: TGCGCCAGCAGCCCCGACCCGTACAGTGAAGCTTTCTTT. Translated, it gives CASSPDPYSEAFF.

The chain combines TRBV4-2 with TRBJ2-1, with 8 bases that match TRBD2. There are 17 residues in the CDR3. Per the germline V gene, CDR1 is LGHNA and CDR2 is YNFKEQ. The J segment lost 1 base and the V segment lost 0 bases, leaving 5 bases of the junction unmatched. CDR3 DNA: TGTGCCAGCAGCCAAGATTGGTCTAGCGGGTCCTACAATGAGCAGTTCTTC. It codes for CASSQDWSSGSYNEQFF.

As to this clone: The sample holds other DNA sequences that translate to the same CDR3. CDR3 nucleotide sequence: TGTGCCTGGGGGGGGGTGTTAGATACGCAGTATTTT. As protein: CAWGGVLDTQYF. This rearrangement joins TRBV30 to TRBJ2-3; 7 nucleotides line up with TRBD2. Looked up from germline, CDR1 is GTSNPN and CDR2 is SVGIG (reference sequence). V lost 5 bases and J lost 5; bases outside the gene matches: 4. The CDR3 has 12 amino acids. Full variable domain (outside the CDR3, taken from reference TRBV30 and TRBJ2-3): SQTIHQWPATLVQPVGSPLSLECTVEGTSNPNLYWYRQAAGRGLQLLFYSVGIGQISSEVPQNLSASRPQDRQFILSSKKLLLSDSGFYLCAWGGVLDTQYFGPGTRLTVL.

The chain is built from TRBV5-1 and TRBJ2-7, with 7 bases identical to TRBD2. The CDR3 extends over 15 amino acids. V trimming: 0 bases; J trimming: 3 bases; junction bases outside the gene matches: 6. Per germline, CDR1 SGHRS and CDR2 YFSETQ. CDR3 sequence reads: CASSLEWGGSYEQYF. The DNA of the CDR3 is TGCGCCAGCAGCTTGGAATGGGGGGGAAGCTACGAGCAGTACTTC.

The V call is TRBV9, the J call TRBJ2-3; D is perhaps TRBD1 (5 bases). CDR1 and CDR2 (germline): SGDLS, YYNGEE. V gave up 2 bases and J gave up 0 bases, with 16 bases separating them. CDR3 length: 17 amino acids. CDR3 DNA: TGTGCCAGCAGCGTGGGTACTTCACAGGCTAGCACAGATACGCAGTATTTT. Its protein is CASSVGTSQASTDTQYF.

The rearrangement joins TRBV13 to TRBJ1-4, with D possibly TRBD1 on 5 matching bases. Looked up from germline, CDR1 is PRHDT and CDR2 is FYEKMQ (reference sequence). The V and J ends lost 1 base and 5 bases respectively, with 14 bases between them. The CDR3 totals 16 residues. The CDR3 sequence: CASSLADSFTNEKLFF. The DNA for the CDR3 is TGTGCCAGCAGCTTAGCCGACAGTTTTACAAATGAAAAACTGTTTTTT.

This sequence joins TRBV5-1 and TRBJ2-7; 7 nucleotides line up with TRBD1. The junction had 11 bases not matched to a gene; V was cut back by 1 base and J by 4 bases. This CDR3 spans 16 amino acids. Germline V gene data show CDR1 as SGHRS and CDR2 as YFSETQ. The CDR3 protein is CASSLTTGTVAYEQYF. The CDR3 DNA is TGCGCCAGCAGCTTGACGACGGGGACAGTTGCGTACGAGCAGTACTTC.

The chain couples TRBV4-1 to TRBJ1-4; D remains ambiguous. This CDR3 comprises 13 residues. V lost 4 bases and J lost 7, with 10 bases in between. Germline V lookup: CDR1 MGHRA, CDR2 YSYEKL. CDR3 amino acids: CASSRGPLEKLFF. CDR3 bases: TGCGCCAGCAGCCGCGGCCCCCTTGAAAAACTGTTTTTT.

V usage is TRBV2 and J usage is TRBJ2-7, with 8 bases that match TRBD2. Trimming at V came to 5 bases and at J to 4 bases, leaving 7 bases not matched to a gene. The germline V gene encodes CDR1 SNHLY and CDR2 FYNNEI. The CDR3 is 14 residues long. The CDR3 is CASSPRLALYEQYF. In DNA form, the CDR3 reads TGTGCCAGCAGTCCGAGACTAGCGCTGTACGAGCAGTACTTC.

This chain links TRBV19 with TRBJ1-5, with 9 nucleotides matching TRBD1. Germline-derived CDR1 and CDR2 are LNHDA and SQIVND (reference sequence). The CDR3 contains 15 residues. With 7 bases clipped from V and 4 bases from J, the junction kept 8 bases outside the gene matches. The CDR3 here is CASTSGTGPNQPQHF. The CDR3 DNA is TGTGCCAGTACCTCCGGGACAGGGCCTAATCAGCCCCAGCATTTT.

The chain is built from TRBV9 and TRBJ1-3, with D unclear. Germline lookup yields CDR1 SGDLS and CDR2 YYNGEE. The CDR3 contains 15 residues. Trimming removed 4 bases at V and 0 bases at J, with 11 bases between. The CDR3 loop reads CASSPRSYSGNTIYF. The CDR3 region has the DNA TGTGCCAGCAGCCCGAGGTCCTACTCTGGAAACACCATATATTTT.

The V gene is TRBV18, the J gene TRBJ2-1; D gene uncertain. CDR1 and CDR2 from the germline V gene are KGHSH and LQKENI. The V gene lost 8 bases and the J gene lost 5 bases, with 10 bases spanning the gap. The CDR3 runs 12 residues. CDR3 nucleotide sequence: TGTGCCAGCGCCGCAGAGGACAATGAGCAGTTCTTC. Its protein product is CASAAEDNEQFF.

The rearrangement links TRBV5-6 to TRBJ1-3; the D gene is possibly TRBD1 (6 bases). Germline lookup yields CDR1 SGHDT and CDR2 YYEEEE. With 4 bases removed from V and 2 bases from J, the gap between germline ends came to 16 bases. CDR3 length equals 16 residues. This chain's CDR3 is CASSQQGFLPGNTIYF. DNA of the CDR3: TGTGCCAGCAGCCAGCAGGGGTTCCTCCCTGGAAACACCATATATTTT.

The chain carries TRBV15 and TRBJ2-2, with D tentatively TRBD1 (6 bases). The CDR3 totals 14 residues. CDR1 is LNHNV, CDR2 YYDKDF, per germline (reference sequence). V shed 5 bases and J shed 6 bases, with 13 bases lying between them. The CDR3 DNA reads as TGTGCCACCAGCTCCCCCACAGGGTCCGGGGAGCTGTTTTTT. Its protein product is CATSSPTGSGELFF.

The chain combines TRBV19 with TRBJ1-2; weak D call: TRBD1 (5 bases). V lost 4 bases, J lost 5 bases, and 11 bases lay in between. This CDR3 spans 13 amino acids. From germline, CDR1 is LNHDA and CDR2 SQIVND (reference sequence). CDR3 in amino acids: CASSTRDGYGYTF. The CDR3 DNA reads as TGTGCCAGTAGTACGCGGGACGGTTATGGCTACACCTTC.

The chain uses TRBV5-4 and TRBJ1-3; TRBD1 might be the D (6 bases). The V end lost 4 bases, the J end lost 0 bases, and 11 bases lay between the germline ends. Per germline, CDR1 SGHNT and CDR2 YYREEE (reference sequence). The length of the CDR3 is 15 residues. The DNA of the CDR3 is TGTGCCAGCAGCCTGGGACATCTCTCTGGAAACACCATATATTTT. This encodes CASSLGHLSGNTIYF.

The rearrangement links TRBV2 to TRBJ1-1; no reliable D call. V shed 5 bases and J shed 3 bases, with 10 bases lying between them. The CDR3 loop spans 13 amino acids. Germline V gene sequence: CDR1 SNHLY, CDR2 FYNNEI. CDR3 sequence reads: CASSPGMYTEAFF. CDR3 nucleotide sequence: TGTGCCAGCAGTCCCGGGATGTACACTGAAGCTTTCTTT.

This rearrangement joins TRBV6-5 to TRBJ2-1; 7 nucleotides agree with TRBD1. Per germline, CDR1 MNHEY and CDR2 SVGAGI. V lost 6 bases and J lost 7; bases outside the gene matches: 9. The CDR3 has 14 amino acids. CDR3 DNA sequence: TGTGCCAGCAGGCCGGGACAGAGGGCAAATGAGCAGTTCTTC. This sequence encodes CASRPGQRANEQFF.

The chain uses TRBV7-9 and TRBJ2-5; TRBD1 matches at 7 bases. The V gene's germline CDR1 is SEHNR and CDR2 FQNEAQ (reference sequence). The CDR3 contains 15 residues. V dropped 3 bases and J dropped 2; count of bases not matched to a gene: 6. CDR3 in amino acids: CASSLNRDSQETQYF. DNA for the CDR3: TGTGCCAGCAGCTTGAACCGGGACAGTCAAGAGACCCAGTACTTC.

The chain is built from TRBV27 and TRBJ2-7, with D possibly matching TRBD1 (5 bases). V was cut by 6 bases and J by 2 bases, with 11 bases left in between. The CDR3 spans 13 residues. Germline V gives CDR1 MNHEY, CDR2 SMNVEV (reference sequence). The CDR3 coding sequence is TGTGCCAGCAGGGCAGGGATCACCTACGAGCAGTACTTC. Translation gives CASRAGITYEQYF.

The CDR3 here is CASSLSRTRDTGELFF. In DNA form, the CDR3 reads TGTGCCAGCAGCCTATCGAGGACAAGAGACACCGGGGAGCTGTTTTTT. The chain combines TRBV5-8 with TRBJ2-2; D is perhaps TRBD1 (5 bases). In germline, CDR1 is SGHTS, CDR2 YDEGEE. This CDR3 has 16 residues. Trimming pared 4 bases from V and 3 bases from J, leaving 16 bases between.